The 17 T cell receptor beta chains below come from one sample, sequenced in a study of early T cells in non-severe SARS-CoV-2 infection. TCRdb analysed the 5' RACE reads with MiXCR anew, one entry per CDR3 protein. This table holds roughly 51,000 distinct CDR3 sequences, roughly 7.6% found once. This material consisted of whole blood, taken at baseline. The receptors here all came from an adult who was a healthcare worker with PCR-confirmed SARS-CoV-2 infection or an uninfected control (not recorded which).

This clonotype has at least ten counts. The chain couples TRBV6-1 to TRBJ2-1, with 11 positions matching TRBD1. Germline loops: CDR1 MNHNS, CDR2 SASEGT. This CDR3 comprises 16 residues. Trimming cost V 5 bases and J 6 bases; bases outside gene matches: 9. Here the CDR3 reads CASSPQRTGGFNEQFF. CDR3 coding DNA: TGTGCCAGCAGTCCGCAGAGGACAGGGGGCTTCAATGAGCAGTTCTTC.

This clonotype was picked up many times. The chain couples TRBV11-2 to TRBJ2-4, with 7 nucleotides matching TRBD1. With V trimmed by 5 bases and J by 7 bases, 2 bases remained unmatched. Germline CDR1 is SGHAT and CDR2 is FQNNGV. CDR3 length: 12 residues. The DNA of the CDR3 is TGTGCCAGCAGCCAACAGGGGAACATTCAGTACTTC. As protein: CASSQQGNIQYF.

This clonotype was recorded many times. The V gene is TRBV29-1, the J gene TRBJ2-7; 7 positions match TRBD1. CDR3 length: 12 residues. With 1 base clipped from V and 5 bases from J, the junction kept 2 bases outside the gene matches. CDR1 is SQVTM and CDR2 is ANQGSEA in the germline V gene. CDR3 DNA sequence: TGCAGCGTTGAAGGACAGGGAAACGAGCAGTACTTC. It translates to CSVEGQGNEQYF.

This clonotype appeared a few times. The V call is TRBV29-1, the J call TRBJ2-1; D is possibly TRBD1 (6 bases). The CDR3 covers 14 residues. The V end was cut by 6 bases, the J end by 0 bases, with 12 bases between. Germline V gene lookup returns CDR1 SQVTM and CDR2 ANQGSEA. CDR3 region: CSVPDRRSYNEQFF. The CDR3 coding sequence is TGCAGCGTACCCGACAGGCGCTCCTACAATGAGCAGTTCTTC.

This clonotype has only a few counts. V usage is TRBV29-1 and J usage is TRBJ2-5; tentative D call: TRBD2 (8 bases). The CDR3 has 14 amino acids. Germline values: CDR1 SQVTM, CDR2 ANQGSEA. Trimming left V 6 bases short and J 5 bases short, with 19 bases between. CDR3 loop: CSVPTGREVETQYF. CDR3 in DNA: TGCAGCGTGCCGACAGGGCGGGAGGTCGAGACCCAGTACTTC.

This clonotype showed up just a few times. The gene calls are TRBV7-6 and TRBJ2-5, with D uncertain. This CDR3 is 13 amino acids long. The V gene's germline CDR1 is SGHVS and CDR2 FNYEAQ. Trimming removed 2 bases at V and 4 bases at J, with 8 bases between. The CDR3 sequence: CASSLLPPETQYF. The CDR3 DNA reads as TGTGCCAGCAGCTTACTCCCACCAGAGACCCAGTACTTC. The full variable domain, completed using reference TRBV7-6 and TRBJ2-5, is GAGVSQSPRYKVTKRGQDVALRCDPISGHVSLYWYRQALGQGPEFLTYFNYEAQQDKSGLPNDRFSAERPEGSISTLTIQRTEQRDSAMYRCASSLLPPETQYFGPGTRLLVL.

CDR3 residues: CASSQIATNEKLFF. CDR3 bases: TGTGCCAGCAGTCAGATTGCAACTAATGAAAAACTGTTTTTT. The chain is built from TRBV6-6 and TRBJ1-4; no clear D gene. The CDR3 is made up of 14 amino acids. CDR1 MNHNY and CDR2 SVGAGI come from the germline V gene (reference sequence). Trimming removed 5 bases at V and 0 bases at J, with 7 bases between.

This clonotype has only a few counts. The chain links TRBV7-8 to TRBJ1-1; 7 bases line up with TRBD1. V gave up 7 bases and J gave up 0 bases; unmatched junction bases: 8. This CDR3 has 15 residues. The germline V gene encodes CDR1 SGHVS and CDR2 FQNEAQ. CDR3 sequence reads: CASIRQGLMNTEAFF. The CDR3 DNA is TGTGCCAGCATTCGACAGGGTCTCATGAACACTGAAGCTTTCTTT.

The table lists this clonotype with a few counts. The rearrangement links TRBV29-1 to TRBJ2-5; D is possibly TRBD1 (6 bases). The CDR3 spans 14 residues. Trimming removed 2 bases at V and 2 bases at J, with 12 bases between. CDR1 SQVTM and CDR2 ANQGSEA come from the germline V gene. CDR3 loop: CSVERTGKQETQYF. The DNA of the CDR3 is TGCAGCGTTGAAAGAACAGGGAAACAAGAGACCCAGTACTTC.

This clonotype was counted ten times or more. The rearrangement joins TRBV29-1 to TRBJ2-1; TRBD2 might be the D (5 bases). Trimming cost V 6 bases and J 0 bases, with 12 bases left between them. The germline V gene encodes CDR1 SQVTM and CDR2 ANQGSEA. The CDR3 runs to 14 residues. For the CDR3, the DNA is TGCAGCGTGGCAGGAGGAGACTCCTACAATGAGCAGTTCTTC. Translating gives CSVAGGDSYNEQFF.

The chain carries TRBV20-1 and TRBJ2-1; 10 bases agree with TRBD2. Germline V CDR1 and CDR2: DFQATT, SNEGSKA (reference sequence). Losses at the gene ends were 3 bases for V and 10 bases for J; bases not matched to a gene: 9. The CDR3 consists of 14 residues. In DNA form, the CDR3 reads TGCAGTGCTAGCAAAGCGGGAGGGCCGAGAGAGCAGTTCTTC. Translating it yields CSASKAGGPREQFF.

The chain combines TRBV3-1 with TRBJ2-5; 7 bases are a match to TRBD2. Germline loops: CDR1 LGHDT, CDR2 YNNKEL (reference sequence). V lost 4 bases, J lost 10 bases, and 9 bases stayed unmatched. This CDR3 contains 13 residues. The CDR3: CASSLHGGRDQYF. The CDR3 DNA follows: TGTGCCAGCAGCCTTCATGGAGGGAGGGACCAGTACTTC.

This chain uses TRBV4-1 with TRBJ2-1; 9 bases line up with TRBD2. From germline, CDR1 is MGHRA and CDR2 YSYEKL. This CDR3 comprises 16 residues. The V and J ends lost 4 bases and 6 bases, in that order; junction bases with no gene match: 10. The CDR3 bases are TGCGCCAGCAGCCCGCCCGGGACTAGCATACCCAATGAGCAGTTCTTC. The encoded protein is CASSPPGTSIPNEQFF.

In its sample, this clonotype was seen many times. J is TRBJ2-7 and V is TRBV3-1; TRBD2 aligns across 10 bases. The CDR3 contains 14 residues. The ends lost 4 bases at V and 3 bases at J; junction bases unmatched: 3. Germline CDR1 reads LGHDT; CDR2 reads YNNKEL (reference sequence). In nucleotides, the CDR3 is TGTGCCAGCAGCCGGACTAGCGGAAACTACGAGCAGTACTTC. Its protein is CASSRTSGNYEQYF.

This clonotype was seen many times. The CDR3 here is CASSQGAFGTAYEQYF. The CDR3, as DNA: TGCGCCAGCAGCCAAGGGGCTTTCGGGACCGCCTACGAGCAGTACTTC. This chain joins TRBV4-3 and TRBJ2-7; D could derive from TRBD1 or TRBD2 (5 bases each). There are 16 residues in the CDR3. Trimming took off 1 base at V and 2 bases at J, with 15 bases between the two ends. Germline loops: CDR1 LGHNA, CDR2 YSLEER.

This clonotype was seen at least ten times. V usage is TRBV20-1 and J usage is TRBJ2-1; D unresolved. CDR1 and CDR2 (germline): DFQATT, SNEGSKA (reference sequence). CDR3 size: 12 residues. Trimming stripped 0 bases from V and 9 bases from J, with 9 bases between. For the CDR3, the DNA is TGCAGTGCTAGAGATACCCTCCCTGAGCAGTTCTTC. Protein product: CSARDTLPEQFF.

This clonotype was observed a handful of times. The chain employs TRBV12-3 or TRBV12-4 and TRBJ1-1, with TRBD1 matching over 8 bases. This CDR3 contains 15 residues. The V segment lost 5 bases and the J segment 1 base; nucleotides outside the gene matches: 6. The CDR3 loop reads CASSPRQGKNTEAFF. The CDR3 region has the DNA TGTGCCAGCAGTCCGCGACAGGGGAAGAACACTGAAGCTTTCTTT.